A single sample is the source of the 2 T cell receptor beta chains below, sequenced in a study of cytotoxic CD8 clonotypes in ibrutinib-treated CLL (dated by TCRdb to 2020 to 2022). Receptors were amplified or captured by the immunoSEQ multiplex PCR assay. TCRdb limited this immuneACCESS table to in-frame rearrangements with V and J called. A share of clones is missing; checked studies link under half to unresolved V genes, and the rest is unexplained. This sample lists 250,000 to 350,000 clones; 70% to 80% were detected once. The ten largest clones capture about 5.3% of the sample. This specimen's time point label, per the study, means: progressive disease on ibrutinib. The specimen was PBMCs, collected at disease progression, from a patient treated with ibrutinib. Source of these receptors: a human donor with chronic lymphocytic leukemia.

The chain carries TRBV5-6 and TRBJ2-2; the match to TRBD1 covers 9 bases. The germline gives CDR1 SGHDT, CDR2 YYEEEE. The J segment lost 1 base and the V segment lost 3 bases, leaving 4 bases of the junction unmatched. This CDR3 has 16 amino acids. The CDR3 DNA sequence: TGTGCCAGCAGCTCCGGGACAGGGATGAACACCGGGGAGCTGTTTTTT. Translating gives CASSSGTGMNTGELFF. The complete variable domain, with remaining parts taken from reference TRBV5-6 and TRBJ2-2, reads DAGVTQSPTHLIKTRGQQVTLRCSPKSGHDTVSWYQQALGQGPQFIFQYYEEEERQRGNFPDRFSGHQFPNYSSELNVNALLLGDSALYLCASSSGTGMNTGELFFGEGSRLTVL.

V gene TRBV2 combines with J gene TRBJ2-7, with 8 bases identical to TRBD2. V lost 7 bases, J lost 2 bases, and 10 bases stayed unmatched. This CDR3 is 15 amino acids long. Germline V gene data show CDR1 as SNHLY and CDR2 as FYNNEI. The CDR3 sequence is CASTLRGGTTYEQYF. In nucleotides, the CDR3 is TGTGCCAGCACCCTCCGCGGGGGGACAACCTACGAGCAGTACTTC.